The clone carrying this TCR beta chain came up many times. Its antigen is unknown. Via MiXCR, TCRdb re-called the PCR reads. The sample lists about 23,000 clones, around 21% seen once, with roughly 28% in the top ten. No treatment of any kind had been given to any patient before thyroid surgery. These data belong to a study of metastatic and nonmetastatic thyroid tumors. Findings and caveats of the study: Across blood and tumor, TCR beta diversity in malignant thyroid tumors was reportedly significantly higher than in benign nodules.

The receptor was derived from a female donor with papillary thyroid cancer or a benign thyroid nodule (not recorded which). Some clones in this sample may be carry-over from other donors' samples. The sample comprised blood.

CDR3 sequence (DNA): TGCGCCAGCAGCCAAGACAGGTCGTGGAATGGCTACACCTTC. It specifies CASSQDRSWNGYTF. The rearrangement joins TRBV4-1 to TRBJ1-2; the D is unclear. The CDR3 is 14 residues long. Trimming removed 0 bases from V and 6 bases from J, with 11 bases in between. The germline CDR1 and CDR2 sequences are MGHRA and YSYEKL.